These T cell receptor beta chains were read from a single sample in a study of blood T cell repertoires in COVID-19. The assay was immunoSEQ multiplex PCR, and TCRdb's table has in-frame clones only and misses some. The sample records about 150,000 clones, around 80% being singletons. Material: PBMCs or T cells enriched from blood (not recorded which). The receptors stem from a woman in her 70s in a cohort exposed to, infected with or recovered from COVID-19 (not recorded which). The CDR3 runs from the conserved cysteine through the conserved F or W. The D gene is left open where the match is weak. The size field is filled for only some rows; it gives once, few, many or a size class.

clone size	CDR3 length	V gene	J gene	D gene	CDR3 protein	CDR3 DNA
-	11	TRBV11-2	TRBJ2-7	-	CASSQSYEQYF	TGTGCCAGCAGCCAATCCTACGAGCAGTACTTC
-	13	TRBV28	TRBJ1-5	TRBD1	CASSPTGFQPQHF	TGTGCCAGCAGCCCGACAGGGTTTCAGCCCCAGCATTTT
-	14	TRBV19	TRBJ2-7	TRBD1	CASSRDSHTYEQYF	TGTGCCAGTAGTCGGGACAGTCACACCTACGAGCAGTACTTC
-	15	TRBV29-1	TRBJ2-1	-	CSVVRDGTGYNEQFF	TGCAGCGTTGTACGCGATGGTACAGGTTACAATGAGCAGTTCTTC
-	15	TRBV28	TRBJ2-7	-	CASSLPGGSSYEQYF	TGTGCCAGCAGTCTGCCCGGCGGCTCCTCCTACGAGCAGTACTTC
-	15	TRBV3-1/TRBV3-2	TRBJ1-2	TRBD1	CASSPKTGFSFGYTF	TGTGCCAGCAGCCCCAAGACAGGGTTTTCCTTTGGCTACACCTTC
few	17	TRBV11-2	TRBJ2-7	TRBD2	CASSPGFSLAGGYEQYF	TGTGCCAGCAGCCCCGGTTTTTCTCTAGCGGGAGGGTACGAGCAGTACTTC
-	16	TRBV7-6	TRBJ2-7	TRBD1	CASSLGAGGSSYEQYF	TGTGCCAGCAGCTTAGGGGCAGGGGGTAGTAGCTACGAGCAGTACTTC
-	15	TRBV18	TRBJ2-1	-	CASSPGGSSYNEQFF	TGTGCCAGCTCCCCCGGAGGTAGCTCCTACAATGAGCAGTTCTTC
-	15	TRBV27	TRBJ2-5	-	CASSRLGQTQETQYF	TGTGCCAGCAGTCGGCTCGGACAGACTCAAGAGACCCAGTACTTC
-	14	TRBV5-4	TRBJ1-4	-	CASSLAGSGEKLFF	TGTGCCAGCAGCTTGGCAGGGTCAGGCGAAAAACTGTTTTTT
once	15	TRBV2	TRBJ2-3	-	CASTAGLVDTDTQYF	TGTGCCAGCACCGCGGGGCTAGTAGACACAGATACGCAGTATTTT